The next 21 T cell receptor beta chains were all read from a single sample in a study of blood T cell repertoires in COVID-19. Data came from immunoSEQ multiplex PCR; TCRdb stores just in-frame clones and leaves some out. The sample lists 110,000 to 150,000 clones; 65% to 85% were seen once. The sequencing sample was made of peripheral blood. The receptors shown here come from a woman aged 45-65 years with acute or convalescent COVID-19.

This chain uses TRBV4-3 with TRBJ1-2; TRBD1 might be the D (5 bases). Germline V gives CDR1 LGHNA, CDR2 YSLEER. V was pared by 0 bases and J by 4 bases, with 9 bases between. The CDR3 has 14 amino acids. CDR3 loop: CASSQEGRAYGYTF. CDR3 in DNA: TGCGCCAGCAGCCAAGAGGGCAGGGCCTATGGCTACACCTTC.

The CDR3 nucleotides are TGTGCCATCAGACAGGGGACACCTCTAAGTAGCAATCAGCCCCAGCATTTT. This encodes CAIRQGTPLSSNQPQHF. The gene calls are TRBV28 and TRBJ1-5; 8 bases map to TRBD1. V shed 10 bases and J 0 bases; nucleotides not matched to a gene: 14. CDR1 and CDR2 (germline): MDHEN, SYDVKM. The CDR3 extends over 17 amino acids. Based on the CDR3 plus reference TRBV28 and TRBJ1-5, the full variable domain is DVKVTQSSRYLVKRTGEKVFLECVQDMDHENMFWYRQDPGLGLRLIYFSYDVKMKEKGDIPEGYSVSREKKERFSLILESASTNQTSMYLCAIRQGTPLSSNQPQHFGDGTRLSIL.

This clone was observed a single time. The V gene is TRBV2, the J gene TRBJ2-2; 10 bases are a match to TRBD2. V was pared by 7 bases and J by 7 bases, with 6 bases of the junction left unmatched. From germline, CDR1 is SNHLY and CDR2 FYNNEI. The CDR3 has 14 amino acids. The DNA of the CDR3 is TGTGCCAGCACCAGCGGGGGGGCCGGCGGGGAGCTGTTTTTT. This encodes CASTSGGAGGELFF.

The genes are TRBV2 and TRBJ1-5; TRBD1 is a possible D gene (6 bases). The ends were cut back, 9 bases at V and 0 bases at J, with 27 bases in the middle. Per germline, CDR1 SNHLY and CDR2 FYNNEI. This CDR3 spans 19 amino acids. CDR3 nucleotides: TGTGCCAGGCTGACCCAGGTGGACAGACCAAGAAATAGCAATCAGCCCCAGCATTTT. Amino acid sequence: CARLTQVDRPRNSNQPQHF.

V gene TRBV12-3 or TRBV12-4 combines with J gene TRBJ1-1; D remains ambiguous. The CDR3 has 13 amino acids. Trimming left V 2 bases short and J 7 bases short, with 11 bases between. CDR3 DNA: TGTGCCAGCAGTTTATTAGGAGGCGGTGAAGCTTTCTTT. Residues: CASSLLGGGEAFF.

This chain's CDR3 is CASSFEGQEAFF. Written as DNA, the CDR3 is TGTGCCAGCAGCTTCGAGGGACAGGAAGCTTTCTTT. V is TRBV13 and J is TRBJ1-1, with 7 nucleotides matching TRBD1. The CDR3 totals 12 residues. V gave up 3 bases and J gave up 8 bases; unmatched junction bases: 3. Germline-derived CDR1 and CDR2 are PRHDT and FYEKMQ (reference sequence).

The chain joins TRBV13 to TRBJ1-6; no clear D gene. Deletions cut 3 bases from V and 0 bases from J, with 12 bases between. CDR3 size: 17 residues. In germline, CDR1 is PRHDT, CDR2 FYEKMQ (reference sequence). The CDR3 sequence: CASSFFYSSSYNSPLHF. Here the CDR3 DNA reads TGTGCCAGCAGCTTTTTCTACTCGAGCTCCTATAATTCACCCCTCCACTTT.

The genes are TRBV7-9 and TRBJ1-6, with D tentatively TRBD1 (6 bases). Germline CDR1 is SEHNR and CDR2 is FQNEAQ (reference sequence). Trimming left V 2 bases short and J 7 bases short, with 6 bases between. The CDR3 covers 13 residues. CDR3 sequence reads: CASSLQGNSPLHF. Here the CDR3 DNA reads TGTGCCAGCAGCTTACAGGGGAATTCACCCCTCCACTTT.

This clone has only one observation. The chain carries TRBV5-8 and TRBJ1-2; D not certain. The V end lost 0 bases, the J end lost 8 bases, and 17 bases lay between the germline ends. Germline CDR1 SGHTS, CDR2 YDEGEE. The CDR3 loop spans 15 amino acids. CDR3 loop: CASSLDADGFSGYTF. DNA of the CDR3: TGTGCCAGCAGCTTGGACGCCGACGGGTTCTCGGGCTACACCTTC.

Here the CDR3 DNA reads TGTGCCAGCAGCACAGGGGGCGCATCTGGAAACACCATATATTTT. Protein product: CASSTGGASGNTIYF. V gene TRBV2 combines with J gene TRBJ1-3, with 9 bases matching TRBD1. Germline V lookup: CDR1 SNHLY, CDR2 FYNNEI. The CDR3 is 15 amino acids. The J segment lost 1 base and the V segment lost 6 bases, leaving 4 bases of the junction unmatched. Based on the CDR3 plus reference TRBV2 and TRBJ1-3, the full variable domain is EPEVTQTPSHQVTQMGQEVILRCVPISNHLYFYWYRQILGQKVEFLVSFYNNEISEKSEIFDDQFSVERPDGSNFTLKIRSTKLEDSAMYFCASSTGGASGNTIYFGEGSWLTVV.

A few counts support this clone. V is TRBV10-3 and J is TRBJ1-1; TRBD1 aligns across 8 bases. The V gene's germline CDR1 is ENHRY and CDR2 SYGVKD. The CDR3 is 16 amino acids. Trimming cost V 6 bases and J 0 bases; bases outside gene matches: 9. CDR3: CAISQLETGVNTEAFF. The DNA for the CDR3 is TGTGCCATCAGCCAATTGGAGACAGGGGTGAACACTGAAGCTTTCTTT.

The chain has TRBV9 and TRBJ1-5, with D possibly matching TRBD1 (6 bases). Germline CDR1 and CDR2: SGDLS and YYNGEE. CDR3 length: 15 residues. V gave up 5 bases and J gave up 0 bases, with 12 bases separating them. CDR3 sequence: CASSRGEGSNQPQHF. As DNA, the CDR3 is TGTGCCAGCAGTAGGGGGGAGGGTAGCAATCAGCCCCAGCATTTT.

The CDR3 nucleotides read TGTGCCAGCAAATTCAGGGGTAATGAGCAGTTCTTC. The encoded protein is CASKFRGNEQFF. The genes are TRBV11-2 and TRBJ2-1, with D tentatively TRBD1 (6 bases). The germline V gene has CDR1 SGHAT and CDR2 FQNNGV. The CDR3 runs 12 residues. Trimming removed 7 bases from V and 7 bases from J, with 11 bases in between.

Regarding this clone: Germline and junction disagree at one end, which may indicate a read error. The chain recombines TRBV2 with TRBJ2-7; 9 nucleotides match TRBD1. CDR1 SNHLY and CDR2 FYNNEI come from the germline V gene. CDR3 length: 14 amino acids. The CDR3 loop is CASSDGTGSFEQYF. For the CDR3, the DNA is TGTGCCAGCAGTGATGGGACAGGGTCCTTCGAGCAGTACTTC.

This sequence joins TRBV5-4 and TRBJ1-2, with 11 bases identical to TRBD1. The CDR3 spans 16 residues. Germline-derived CDR1 and CDR2 are SGHNT and YYREEE (reference sequence). The J segment lost 7 bases and the V segment lost 4 bases, leaving 12 bases of the junction unmatched. CDR3 loop: CASSPWTGGGVPGYTF. In DNA, the CDR3 is TGTGCCAGCAGCCCGTGGACAGGGGGCGGGGTACCTGGCTACACCTTC. Combining the CDR3 with reference TRBV5-4 and TRBJ1-2 gives the whole variable domain ETGVTQSPTHLIKTRGQQVTLRCSSQSGHNTVSWYQQALGQGPQFIFQYYREEENGRGNFPPRFSGLQFPNYSSELNVNALELDDSALYLCASSPWTGGGVPGYTFGSGTRLTVV.

This sequence joins TRBV4-1 and TRBJ2-5, with 8 bases identical to TRBD2. Germline CDR1 MGHRA, CDR2 YSYEKL. V trimming: 3 bases; J trimming: 2 bases; junction bases outside the gene matches: 5. The CDR3 spans 15 residues. DNA for the CDR3: TGCGCCAGCAGCCAGGAAGGCGGGGGGCAAGAGACCCAGTACTTC. Its translation is CASSQEGGGQETQYF.

The rearrangement uses TRBV20-1 and TRBJ2-3; 9 bases align to TRBD1. This CDR3 is built from 14 residues. V was pared by 3 bases and J by 6 bases, with 7 bases of the junction left unmatched. CDR1 DFQATT and CDR2 SNEGSKA come from the germline V gene (reference sequence). DNA of the CDR3: TGCAGTGCTAGTGTGGGACAGGGAATCGATACGCAGTATTTT. This translates into CSASVGQGIDTQYF.

This clone occurred once. CDR3 coding DNA: TGTGCCAGCAGCTTAGGGCGGGTCTCCTACAATGAGCAGTTCTTC. Protein sequence: CASSLGRVSYNEQFF. The chain carries TRBV5-4 and TRBJ2-1; tentatively, D is TRBD2 (5 bases). CDR1 and CDR2 from the germline V gene are SGHNT and YYREEE (reference sequence). The CDR3 consists of 15 residues. V was cut by 2 bases and J by 0 bases, with 9 bases left in between.

This clone was found once. V gene TRBV18 combines with J gene TRBJ1-3; 8 bases fit TRBD1. CDR3 length equals 14 residues. V was clipped by 2 bases and J by 5 bases; unmatched bases: 2. Germline CDR1 KGHSH, CDR2 LQKENI. The CDR3 spells CASSPGTGRNTIYF. CDR3 DNA sequence: TGTGCCAGCTCACCAGGGACAGGCAGAAACACCATATATTTT.

The chain couples TRBV4-3 to TRBJ1-1; D is possibly TRBD1 (5 bases). The ends were cut back, 2 bases at V and 5 bases at J, with 18 bases in the middle. The CDR3 loop spans 16 amino acids. Germline assignment: CDR1 LGHNA and CDR2 YSLEER. The chain's CDR3 is CASSQRARVRVTEAFF. CDR3 nucleotides: TGCGCCAGCAGCCAAAGGGCCAGGGTCCGGGTTACTGAAGCTTTCTTT.

The chain links TRBV7-3 to TRBJ1-1; D perhaps matches TRBD1 (5 bases). Looked up from germline, CDR1 is SGHTA and CDR2 is FQGTGA. V lost 4 bases, J lost 1 base, and 10 bases lay in between. This CDR3 has 14 amino acids. The CDR3 nucleotides are TGTGCCAGCAGCTCCCAGGGCTGGAACACTGAAGCTTTCTTT. It is translated as CASSSQGWNTEAFF.